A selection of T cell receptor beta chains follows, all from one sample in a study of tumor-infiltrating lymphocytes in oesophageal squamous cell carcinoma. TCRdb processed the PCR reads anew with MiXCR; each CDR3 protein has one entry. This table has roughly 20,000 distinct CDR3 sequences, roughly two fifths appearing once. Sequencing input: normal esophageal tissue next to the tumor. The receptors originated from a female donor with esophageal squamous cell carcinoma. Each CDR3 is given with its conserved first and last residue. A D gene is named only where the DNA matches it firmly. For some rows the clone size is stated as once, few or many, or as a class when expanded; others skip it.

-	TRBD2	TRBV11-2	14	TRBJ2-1	TGTGCCAGCAGCGGACTAGCGTACTACAATGAGCAGTTCTTC	CASSGLAYYNEQFF
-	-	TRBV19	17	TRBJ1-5	TGTGCCAGTAACCCAGGGAAAGGGGGGTATAGCAAACAGCCCCAGCATTTT	CASNPGKGGYSKQPQHF
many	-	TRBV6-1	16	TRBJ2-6	TGTGCCAGCTCGGTACAGCCGAACTCTGGGGCCAACGTCCTGACTTTC	CASSVQPNSGANVLTF
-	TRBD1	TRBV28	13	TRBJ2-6	TGTGCCGGACAGGGCTCTGGGGCCAACGTCCTGACTTTC	CAGQGSGANVLTF
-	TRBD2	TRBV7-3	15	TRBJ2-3	TGTGCCAGCAGCCAGGGACTAGTCAGCACAGATACGCAGTATTTT	CASSQGLVSTDTQYF
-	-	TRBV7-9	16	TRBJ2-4	TGTGCCAGCAGCTTAGGGGCAGGCGTAGGTCACGGCATTCAGTACTTC	CASSLGAGVGHGIQYF
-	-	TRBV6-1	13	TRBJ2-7	TGTGCCATCAGTGGAGGGCCCCTCTACGAGCAGTACTTC	CAISGGPLYEQYF
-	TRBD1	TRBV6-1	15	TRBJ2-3	TGTGCCAGCAGGGTCCGGGACAGGAACACAGATACGCAGTATTTT	CASRVRDRNTDTQYF
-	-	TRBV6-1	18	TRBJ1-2	TGTGCCAGCAGTGAATCCCCCCCACAAGGGTTTTCTAACTATGGCTACACCTTC	CASSESPPQGFSNYGYTF
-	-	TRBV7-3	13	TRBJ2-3	TGTGCCAGCAGCTTATCACGCACAGATACGCAGTATTTT	CASSLSRTDTQYF
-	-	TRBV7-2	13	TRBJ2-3	TGTGCCAGCAGCCCCAATGAGCGAGATACGCAGTATTTT	CASSPNERDTQYF
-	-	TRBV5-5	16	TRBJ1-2	TGTGCCAGCAGCTTGGTCAGCACAGGGCTCGGGTATGGCTACACCTTC	CASSLVSTGLGYGYTF
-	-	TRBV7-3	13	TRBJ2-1	TGTGCCAGCAGCTTAGGTGCCAGAGATGAGCAGTTCTTC	CASSLGARDEQFF
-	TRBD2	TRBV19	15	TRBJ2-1	TGTGCCAGTCTTCGGACTAGCGGGATTTACGATGAGCAGTTCTTC	CASLRTSGIYDEQFF
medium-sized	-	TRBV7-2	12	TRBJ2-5	TGTGCCAGCAGTTCGGCAGGGGCCCGCGTGGACTTC	CASSSAGARVDF
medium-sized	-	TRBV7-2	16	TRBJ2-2	TGTGCCAGCAGTTATTACCAAGGAACGAACACCGGGGAGCTGTTTTTT	CASSYYQGTNTGELFF
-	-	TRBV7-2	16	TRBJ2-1	TGTGCCAGCAGCTCCATGAGCACCGCGGGAATCTACGAGCAGTTCTTC	CASSSMSTAGIYEQFF
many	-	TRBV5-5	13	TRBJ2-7	TGTGCCAGCAGAAATCTAGGACTCTACGAGCAGTACTTC	CASRNLGLYEQYF
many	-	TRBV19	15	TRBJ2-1	TGTGCCAGTACCCTCGGGTCCCAGGGTAGGAATGAGCAGTTCTTC	CASTLGSQGRNEQFF
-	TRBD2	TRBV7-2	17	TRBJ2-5	TGTGCCAGCAGCCACCATCCGGGACTAGCGGGAGGTGAGACCCAGTACTTC	CASSHHPGLAGGETQYF
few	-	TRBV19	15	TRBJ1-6	TGTGCCAGTAGTTGGAAGGCAGGGACTAATTCACCCCTCCACTTT	CASSWKAGTNSPLHF